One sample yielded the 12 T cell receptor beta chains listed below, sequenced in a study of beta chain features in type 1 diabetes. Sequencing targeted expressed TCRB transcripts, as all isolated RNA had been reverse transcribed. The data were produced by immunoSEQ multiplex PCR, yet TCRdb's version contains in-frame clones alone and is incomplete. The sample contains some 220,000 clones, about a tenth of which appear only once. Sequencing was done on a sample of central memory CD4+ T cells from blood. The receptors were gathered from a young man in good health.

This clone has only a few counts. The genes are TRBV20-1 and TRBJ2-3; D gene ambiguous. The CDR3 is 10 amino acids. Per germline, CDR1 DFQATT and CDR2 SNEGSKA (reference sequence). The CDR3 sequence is CIPSTDTQYF. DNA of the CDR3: TGCATCCCTAGCACAGATACGCAGTATTTT.

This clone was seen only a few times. CDR3 amino acids: CASSLGLAGGPNEQFF. CDR3 bases: TGTGCCAGCAGCTTAGGACTAGCGGGAGGACCGAATGAGCAGTTCTTC. This rearrangement joins TRBV7-9 to TRBJ2-1, with 13 bases matching TRBD2. The CDR3 is made up of 16 amino acids. The germline V gene encodes CDR1 SEHNR and CDR2 FQNEAQ (reference sequence). V dropped 1 base and J dropped 7; count of bases not matched to a gene: 4.

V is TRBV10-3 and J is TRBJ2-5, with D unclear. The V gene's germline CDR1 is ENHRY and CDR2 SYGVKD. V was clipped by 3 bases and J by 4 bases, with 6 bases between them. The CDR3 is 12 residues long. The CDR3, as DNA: TGTGCCATCAGTGAATTGAGAGAGACCCAGTACTTC. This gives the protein CAISELRETQYF.

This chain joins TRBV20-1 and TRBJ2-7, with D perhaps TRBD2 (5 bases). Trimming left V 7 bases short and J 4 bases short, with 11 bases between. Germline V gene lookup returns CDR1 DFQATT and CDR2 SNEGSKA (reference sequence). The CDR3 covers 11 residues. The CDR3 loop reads CSGKRGYEQYF. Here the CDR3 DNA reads TGCAGTGGCAAACGAGGGTACGAGCAGTACTTC.

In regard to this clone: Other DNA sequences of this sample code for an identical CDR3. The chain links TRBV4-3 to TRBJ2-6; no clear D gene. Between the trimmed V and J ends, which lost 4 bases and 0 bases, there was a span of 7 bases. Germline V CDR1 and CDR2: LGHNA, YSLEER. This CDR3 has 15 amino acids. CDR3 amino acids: CASSLTGSGANVLTF. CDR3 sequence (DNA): TGCGCCAGCAGCCTCACCGGCTCTGGGGCCAACGTCCTGACTTTC.

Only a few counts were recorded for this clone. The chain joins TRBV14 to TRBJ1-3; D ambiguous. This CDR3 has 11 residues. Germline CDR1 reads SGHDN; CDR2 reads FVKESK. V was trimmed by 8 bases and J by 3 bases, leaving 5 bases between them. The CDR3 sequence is CASSVGNTIYF. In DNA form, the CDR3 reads TGTGCCAGCTCAGTTGGAAACACCATATATTTT.

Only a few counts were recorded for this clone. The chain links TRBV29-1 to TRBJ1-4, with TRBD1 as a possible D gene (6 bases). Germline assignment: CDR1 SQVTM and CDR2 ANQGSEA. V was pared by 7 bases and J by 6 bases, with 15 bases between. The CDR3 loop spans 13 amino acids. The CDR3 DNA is TGCAGCGCGGCAGGGGAGGCTGATGAAAAACTGTTTTTT. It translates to CSAAGEADEKLFF.

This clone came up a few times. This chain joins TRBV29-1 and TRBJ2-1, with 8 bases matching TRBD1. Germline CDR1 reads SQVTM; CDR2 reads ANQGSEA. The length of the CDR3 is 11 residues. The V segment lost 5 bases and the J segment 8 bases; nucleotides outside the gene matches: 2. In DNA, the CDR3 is TGCAGCGTTCAGACAGGGGATGAGCAGTTCTTC. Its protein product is CSVQTGDEQFF.

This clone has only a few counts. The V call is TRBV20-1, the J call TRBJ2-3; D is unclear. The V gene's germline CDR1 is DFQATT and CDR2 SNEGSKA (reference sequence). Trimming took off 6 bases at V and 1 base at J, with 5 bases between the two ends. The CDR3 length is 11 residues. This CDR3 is CSALGTDTQYF. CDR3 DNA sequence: TGCAGTGCCCTGGGCACAGATACGCAGTATTTT.

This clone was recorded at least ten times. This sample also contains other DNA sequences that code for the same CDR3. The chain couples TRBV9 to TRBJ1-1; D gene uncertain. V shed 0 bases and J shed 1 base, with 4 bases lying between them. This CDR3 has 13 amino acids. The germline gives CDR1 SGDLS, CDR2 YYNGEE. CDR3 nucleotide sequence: TGTGCCAGCAGCGTAGGCCCGAACACTGAAGCTTTCTTT. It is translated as CASSVGPNTEAFF.

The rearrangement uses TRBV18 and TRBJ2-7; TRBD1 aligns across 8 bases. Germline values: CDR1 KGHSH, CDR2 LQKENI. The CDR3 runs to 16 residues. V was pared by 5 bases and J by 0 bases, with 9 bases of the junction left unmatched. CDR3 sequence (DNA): TGTGCCAGCTCATCCCCGTGGACAGGGAGCTCCTACGAGCAGTACTTC. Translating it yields CASSSPWTGSSYEQYF.

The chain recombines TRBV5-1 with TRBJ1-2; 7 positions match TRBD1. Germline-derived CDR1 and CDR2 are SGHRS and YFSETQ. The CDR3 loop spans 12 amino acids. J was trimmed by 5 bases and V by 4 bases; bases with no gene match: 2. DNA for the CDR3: TGCGCCAGCAGCAAGGACAGGTATGGCTACACCTTC. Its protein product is CASSKDRYGYTF.